This T cell receptor beta chain was documented in a study of blood T cell repertoires in COVID-19. The overall study: The United States, Italy and Spain supplied acute and convalescent COVID-19 samples. PBMCs, B-cell-depleted T cells, or T cells provided the cDNA or gDNA that made up the material.

How the authors handled the data: Reference gene primer amplification gave estimated nucleated cell counts. Profiled with immunoSEQ multiplex PCR; TCRdb holds only in-frame clones, not every one. That table is the source of V, J and clone size, and D and trimming were worked out from the DNA. The sample gives some 170,000 clones, roughly 87% of which show up once; 8.4% is in the top ten. The length of the CDR3 is 13 residues. Germline assignment: CDR1 SGHTA and CDR2 FQGNSA. With 1 base removed from V and 4 bases from J, the gap between germline ends came to 7 bases. This TCR derives from a woman in her seventies with acute or convalescent COVID-19. Sequencing input: peripheral blood. The chain carries TRBV7-2 and TRBJ2-5; D is perhaps TRBD2 (5 bases). The CDR3 reads CASSLGGRETQYF. CDR3 bases: TGTGCCAGCAGCTTAGGAGGGAGAGAGACCCAGTACTTC.